These 10 T cell receptor beta chains were all obtained from the same sample, sequenced in a study of cytomegalovirus exposure and HLA in healthy donors. This PCR relied on a set of 60 Vbeta primers and 13 Jbeta primers. Some clones are missing from TCRdb's copy, which holds only in-frame ones; the method was immunoSEQ multiplex PCR. The table records about 230,000 clones, around 78% of them present only once. The sample taken for sequencing was PBMCs. These receptors originate from a boy younger than 18 in good health and CMV-seronegative.

The chain couples TRBV28 to TRBJ2-4; D is uncertain. Germline CDR1 and CDR2: MDHEN and SYDVKM. With 6 bases removed from V and 3 bases from J, the gap between germline ends came to 12 bases. This CDR3 is built from 14 residues. CDR3 bases: TGTGCCAGCAGCCGAACTACCTACAAAAACATTCAGTACTTC. The encoded protein is CASSRTTYKNIQYF. Complete variable domain (other parts from reference TRBV28 and TRBJ2-4): DVKVTQSSRYLVKRTGEKVFLECVQDMDHENMFWYRQDPGLGLRLIYFSYDVKMKEKGDIPEGYSVSREKKERFSLILESASTNQTSMYLCASSRTTYKNIQYFGAGTRLSVL.

The CDR3 DNA reads TGTGCCAGCAGCTTAACGAGGGACACAGATACGCAGTATTTT. Translating it yields CASSLTRDTDTQYF. The genes are TRBV7-3 and TRBJ2-3, with D perhaps matching TRBD2 (5 bases). CDR3 length equals 14 residues. Trimming took 0 bases from V and 2 from J, leaving 6 bases between them. CDR1 is SGHTA and CDR2 is FQGTGA in the germline V gene. The full variable domain, its missing parts supplied by reference TRBV7-3 and TRBJ2-3, is GAGVSQTPSNKVTEKGKYVELRCDPISGHTALYWYRQSLGQGPEFLIYFQGTGAADDSGLPNDRFFAVRPEGSVSTLKIQRTERGDSAVYLCASSLTRDTDTQYFGPGTRLTVL.

V and J are TRBV30 and TRBJ2-2; D remains ambiguous. Germline V gives CDR1 GTSNPN, CDR2 SVGIG (reference sequence). This CDR3 contains 15 residues. V was cut by 7 bases and J by 0 bases, with 15 bases left in between. The CDR3 nucleotides are TGTGCCTTAACCACAGTACCGACGAACACCGGGGAGCTGTTTTTT. Protein: CALTTVPTNTGELFF.

The V call is TRBV30, the J call TRBJ1-2; 7 nucleotides match TRBD1. CDR1 is GTSNPN and CDR2 is SVGIG in the germline V gene (reference sequence). This CDR3 has 15 amino acids. Unmatched junction bases numbered 9, after V lost 0 bases and J lost 5 bases. The CDR3 region has the DNA TGTGCCTGGAGTGTACGACAGGGAAGAAGGTATGGCTACACCTTC. Its protein product is CAWSVRQGRRYGYTF.

The chain joins TRBV29-1 to TRBJ1-1; 7 nucleotides line up with TRBD1. The CDR3 length is 13 residues. The trim removed 7 bases at V and 4 bases at J, leaving 9 bases unmatched. CDR1 is SQVTM and CDR2 is ANQGSEA in the germline V gene. The CDR3 nucleotides are TGCAGCGCGGAAGGGGGCGAGGGCACTGAAGCTTTCTTT. It encodes CSAEGGEGTEAFF. The variable domain in full, completed from reference TRBV29-1 and TRBJ1-1, reads SAVISQKPSRDICQRGTSLTIQCQVDSQVTMMFWYRQQPGQSLTLIATANQGSEATYESGFVIDKFPISRPNLTFSTLTVSNMSPEDSSIYLCSAEGGEGTEAFFGQGTRLTVV.

The chain has TRBV5-1 and TRBJ1-1; D remains ambiguous. The CDR3 runs to 14 residues. Germline V gene data show CDR1 as SGHRS and CDR2 as YFSETQ. V was pared by 0 bases and J by 1 base, with 7 bases between. CDR3 nucleotides: TGCGCCAGCAGCTTGGTGGCAACGAACACTGAAGCTTTCTTT. This translates into CASSLVATNTEAFF.

This clone came up once. This chain connects TRBV7-9 to TRBJ2-7, with D hard to call. V was clipped by 0 bases and J by 0 bases, with 6 bases between them. The CDR3 is 14 residues long. The germline gives CDR1 SEHNR, CDR2 FQNEAQ (reference sequence). The CDR3: CASSLAQASYEQYF. Written as DNA, the CDR3 is TGTGCCAGCAGCTTAGCCCAGGCCTCCTACGAGCAGTACTTC.

This clone was seen a handful of times. V is TRBV6-4 and J is TRBJ2-3, with 8 bases that match TRBD2. Germline CDR1 MRHNA, CDR2 SNTAGT. Germline trimming cut 0 bases from V and 1 base from J; bases unmatched to any gene: 0. The length of the CDR3 is 15 residues. The CDR3 loop is CASSDSSGGTDTQYF. CDR3 nucleotides: TGTGCCAGCAGTGACTCTAGCGGGGGCACAGATACGCAGTATTTT.

The gene calls are TRBV4-1 and TRBJ2-5, with D tentatively TRBD1 (6 bases). CDR1 is MGHRA, CDR2 YSYEKL, per germline. This CDR3 is 15 amino acids long. The ends were cut back, 1 base at V and 1 base at J, with 10 bases in the middle. The CDR3 protein is CASSQGNRVQETQYF. The CDR3 DNA is TGCGCCAGCAGCCAAGGAAACAGGGTCCAAGAGACCCAGTACTTC.

This chain links TRBV10-1 with TRBJ2-7; possible D gene TRBD1, 6 bases. The V and J ends lost 4 bases and 0 bases respectively, with 16 bases between them. Germline CDR1 WNHNN, CDR2 SYGVQD (reference sequence). This CDR3 region has 16 residues. Here the CDR3 DNA reads TGCGCCAGCAGTGTTTCGGACAGCCTCAGCTCCTACGAGCAGTACTTC. Translation gives CASSVSDSLSSYEQYF.